The rows below give T cell receptor beta chains drawn from one sample of a study of cytomegalovirus exposure and HLA in healthy donors. TCRdb's table, derived via immunoSEQ multiplex PCR, lists solely in-frame clones and lacks some. Of 250,000 to 350,000 clones in the sample, 86% were seen once. Sequences were obtained from PBMCs. These receptors came from a man aged 35-49 years in good health and CMV-seropositive. Each CDR3 is given with its conserved first and last residue. Fields, in order: D gene, clone size, V gene, J gene, CDR3 protein, CDR3 DNA. The D gene is left open where the match is weak. Expanded clones get a size class; other rows say once, few or many, or leave the size out.

d_call: NA; clone_size: NA; v_call: TRBV7-9; j_call: TRBJ2-5; cdr3_aa: CASSLKEGGEMTQYF; cdr3_nt: TGTGCCAGCAGCTTAAAAGAAGGCGGGGAGATGACCCAGTACTTC
d_call: NA; clone_size: NA; v_call: TRBV6-5; j_call: TRBJ1-2; cdr3_aa: CASSYSGGYGYTF; cdr3_nt: TGTGCCAGCAGTTACTCGGGGGGCTATGGCTACACCTTC
d_call: NA; clone_size: NA; v_call: TRBV28; j_call: TRBJ1-1; cdr3_aa: CATRGTEAFF; cdr3_nt: TGTGCCACCCGGGGCACTGAAGCTTTCTTT
d_call: NA; clone_size: few; v_call: TRBV2; j_call: TRBJ2-7; cdr3_aa: CASKSRGAGRTYEQYF; cdr3_nt: TGTGCCAGCAAATCTCGAGGTGCGGGGCGCACCTACGAGCAGTACTTC
d_call: NA; clone_size: few; v_call: TRBV28; j_call: TRBJ2-7; cdr3_aa: CASSLPGTYEQYF; cdr3_nt: TGTGCCAGCAGTTTACCAGGGACCTACGAGCAGTACTTC
d_call: TRBD1; clone_size: NA; v_call: TRBV19; j_call: TRBJ1-1; cdr3_aa: CASSIKAGGANTEAFF; cdr3_nt: TGTGCCAGTAGTATAAAGGCAGGGGGCGCGAACACTGAAGCTTTCTTT
d_call: NA; clone_size: NA; v_call: TRBV18; j_call: TRBJ2-7; cdr3_aa: CASSPRTASHEQYF; cdr3_nt: TGTGCCAGCTCACCACGAACAGCCTCCCACGAGCAGTACTTC
d_call: NA; clone_size: NA; v_call: TRBV28; j_call: TRBJ2-3; cdr3_aa: CASSSLDTQYF; cdr3_nt: TGTGCCAGCAGTTCGTTGGATACGCAGTATTTT
d_call: TRBD2; clone_size: once; v_call: TRBV4-3; j_call: TRBJ2-3; cdr3_aa: CASSHTIRTSGSTDTQYF; cdr3_nt: TGCGCCAGCAGCCATACGATCAGGACTAGCGGGAGCACAGATACGCAGTATTTT
d_call: NA; clone_size: NA; v_call: TRBV10-2; j_call: TRBJ2-7; cdr3_aa: CATGEGVGAGEQYF; cdr3_nt: TGCGCCACTGGGGAGGGGGTGGGGGCGGGCGAGCAGTACTTC